The 4 T cell receptor beta chains below all came from one sample that was sequenced in a study of blood T cell repertoires in COVID-19. Data came from immunoSEQ multiplex PCR; TCRdb stores just in-frame clones and leaves some out. The table records about 200,000 clones, about 88% of them present only once. What was sequenced was peripheral blood. The receptor set was obtained from a woman aged 80 or older with acute or convalescent COVID-19.

The rearrangement links TRBV18 to TRBJ1-3; D gene ambiguous. The CDR3 is 16 amino acids. CDR1 KGHSH and CDR2 LQKENI come from the germline V gene. V gave up 3 bases and J gave up 2 bases, with 14 bases separating them. This chain's CDR3 is CASSPSGVGTGNTIYF. The CDR3 nucleotides read TGTGCCAGCTCACCTTCCGGGGTAGGGACTGGAAACACCATATATTTT.

The chain uses TRBV28 and TRBJ1-1; a weak D match, TRBD1 (5 bases). CDR1 is MDHEN and CDR2 is SYDVKM in the germline V gene. CDR3 length: 12 amino acids. V shed 5 bases and J shed 11 bases, with 15 bases lying between them. The CDR3 region is CASSPSTGEAFF. DNA of the CDR3: TGTGCCAGCAGTCCAAGTACAGGCGAGGCTTTCTTT.

This sequence joins TRBV7-3 and TRBJ1-3; D ambiguous. The CDR3 sequence is 15 residues long. Deletions cut 2 bases from V and 1 base from J, with 9 bases between. The germline V gene has CDR1 SGHTA and CDR2 FQGTGA. The CDR3 DNA is TGTGCCAGCAGCTTACGCTCCGGGTCTGGAAACACCATATATTTT. Amino acids: CASSLRSGSGNTIYF. The full variable domain, with the rest looked up from reference TRBV7-3 and TRBJ1-3, is GAGVSQTPSNKVTEKGKYVELRCDPISGHTALYWYRQSLGQGPEFLIYFQGTGAADDSGLPNDRFFAVRPEGSVSTLKIQRTERGDSAVYLCASSLRSGSGNTIYFGEGSWLTVV.

V gene TRBV14 combines with J gene TRBJ2-6; D perhaps matches TRBD2 (5 bases). This CDR3 has 18 amino acids. The germline gives CDR1 SGHDN, CDR2 FVKESK. Trimming took off 2 bases at V and 0 bases at J, with 14 bases between the two ends. The CDR3 protein is CASSQTAGQISGANVLTF. CDR3 DNA: TGTGCCAGCAGCCAAACGGCGGGCCAGATCTCTGGGGCCAACGTCCTGACTTTC.